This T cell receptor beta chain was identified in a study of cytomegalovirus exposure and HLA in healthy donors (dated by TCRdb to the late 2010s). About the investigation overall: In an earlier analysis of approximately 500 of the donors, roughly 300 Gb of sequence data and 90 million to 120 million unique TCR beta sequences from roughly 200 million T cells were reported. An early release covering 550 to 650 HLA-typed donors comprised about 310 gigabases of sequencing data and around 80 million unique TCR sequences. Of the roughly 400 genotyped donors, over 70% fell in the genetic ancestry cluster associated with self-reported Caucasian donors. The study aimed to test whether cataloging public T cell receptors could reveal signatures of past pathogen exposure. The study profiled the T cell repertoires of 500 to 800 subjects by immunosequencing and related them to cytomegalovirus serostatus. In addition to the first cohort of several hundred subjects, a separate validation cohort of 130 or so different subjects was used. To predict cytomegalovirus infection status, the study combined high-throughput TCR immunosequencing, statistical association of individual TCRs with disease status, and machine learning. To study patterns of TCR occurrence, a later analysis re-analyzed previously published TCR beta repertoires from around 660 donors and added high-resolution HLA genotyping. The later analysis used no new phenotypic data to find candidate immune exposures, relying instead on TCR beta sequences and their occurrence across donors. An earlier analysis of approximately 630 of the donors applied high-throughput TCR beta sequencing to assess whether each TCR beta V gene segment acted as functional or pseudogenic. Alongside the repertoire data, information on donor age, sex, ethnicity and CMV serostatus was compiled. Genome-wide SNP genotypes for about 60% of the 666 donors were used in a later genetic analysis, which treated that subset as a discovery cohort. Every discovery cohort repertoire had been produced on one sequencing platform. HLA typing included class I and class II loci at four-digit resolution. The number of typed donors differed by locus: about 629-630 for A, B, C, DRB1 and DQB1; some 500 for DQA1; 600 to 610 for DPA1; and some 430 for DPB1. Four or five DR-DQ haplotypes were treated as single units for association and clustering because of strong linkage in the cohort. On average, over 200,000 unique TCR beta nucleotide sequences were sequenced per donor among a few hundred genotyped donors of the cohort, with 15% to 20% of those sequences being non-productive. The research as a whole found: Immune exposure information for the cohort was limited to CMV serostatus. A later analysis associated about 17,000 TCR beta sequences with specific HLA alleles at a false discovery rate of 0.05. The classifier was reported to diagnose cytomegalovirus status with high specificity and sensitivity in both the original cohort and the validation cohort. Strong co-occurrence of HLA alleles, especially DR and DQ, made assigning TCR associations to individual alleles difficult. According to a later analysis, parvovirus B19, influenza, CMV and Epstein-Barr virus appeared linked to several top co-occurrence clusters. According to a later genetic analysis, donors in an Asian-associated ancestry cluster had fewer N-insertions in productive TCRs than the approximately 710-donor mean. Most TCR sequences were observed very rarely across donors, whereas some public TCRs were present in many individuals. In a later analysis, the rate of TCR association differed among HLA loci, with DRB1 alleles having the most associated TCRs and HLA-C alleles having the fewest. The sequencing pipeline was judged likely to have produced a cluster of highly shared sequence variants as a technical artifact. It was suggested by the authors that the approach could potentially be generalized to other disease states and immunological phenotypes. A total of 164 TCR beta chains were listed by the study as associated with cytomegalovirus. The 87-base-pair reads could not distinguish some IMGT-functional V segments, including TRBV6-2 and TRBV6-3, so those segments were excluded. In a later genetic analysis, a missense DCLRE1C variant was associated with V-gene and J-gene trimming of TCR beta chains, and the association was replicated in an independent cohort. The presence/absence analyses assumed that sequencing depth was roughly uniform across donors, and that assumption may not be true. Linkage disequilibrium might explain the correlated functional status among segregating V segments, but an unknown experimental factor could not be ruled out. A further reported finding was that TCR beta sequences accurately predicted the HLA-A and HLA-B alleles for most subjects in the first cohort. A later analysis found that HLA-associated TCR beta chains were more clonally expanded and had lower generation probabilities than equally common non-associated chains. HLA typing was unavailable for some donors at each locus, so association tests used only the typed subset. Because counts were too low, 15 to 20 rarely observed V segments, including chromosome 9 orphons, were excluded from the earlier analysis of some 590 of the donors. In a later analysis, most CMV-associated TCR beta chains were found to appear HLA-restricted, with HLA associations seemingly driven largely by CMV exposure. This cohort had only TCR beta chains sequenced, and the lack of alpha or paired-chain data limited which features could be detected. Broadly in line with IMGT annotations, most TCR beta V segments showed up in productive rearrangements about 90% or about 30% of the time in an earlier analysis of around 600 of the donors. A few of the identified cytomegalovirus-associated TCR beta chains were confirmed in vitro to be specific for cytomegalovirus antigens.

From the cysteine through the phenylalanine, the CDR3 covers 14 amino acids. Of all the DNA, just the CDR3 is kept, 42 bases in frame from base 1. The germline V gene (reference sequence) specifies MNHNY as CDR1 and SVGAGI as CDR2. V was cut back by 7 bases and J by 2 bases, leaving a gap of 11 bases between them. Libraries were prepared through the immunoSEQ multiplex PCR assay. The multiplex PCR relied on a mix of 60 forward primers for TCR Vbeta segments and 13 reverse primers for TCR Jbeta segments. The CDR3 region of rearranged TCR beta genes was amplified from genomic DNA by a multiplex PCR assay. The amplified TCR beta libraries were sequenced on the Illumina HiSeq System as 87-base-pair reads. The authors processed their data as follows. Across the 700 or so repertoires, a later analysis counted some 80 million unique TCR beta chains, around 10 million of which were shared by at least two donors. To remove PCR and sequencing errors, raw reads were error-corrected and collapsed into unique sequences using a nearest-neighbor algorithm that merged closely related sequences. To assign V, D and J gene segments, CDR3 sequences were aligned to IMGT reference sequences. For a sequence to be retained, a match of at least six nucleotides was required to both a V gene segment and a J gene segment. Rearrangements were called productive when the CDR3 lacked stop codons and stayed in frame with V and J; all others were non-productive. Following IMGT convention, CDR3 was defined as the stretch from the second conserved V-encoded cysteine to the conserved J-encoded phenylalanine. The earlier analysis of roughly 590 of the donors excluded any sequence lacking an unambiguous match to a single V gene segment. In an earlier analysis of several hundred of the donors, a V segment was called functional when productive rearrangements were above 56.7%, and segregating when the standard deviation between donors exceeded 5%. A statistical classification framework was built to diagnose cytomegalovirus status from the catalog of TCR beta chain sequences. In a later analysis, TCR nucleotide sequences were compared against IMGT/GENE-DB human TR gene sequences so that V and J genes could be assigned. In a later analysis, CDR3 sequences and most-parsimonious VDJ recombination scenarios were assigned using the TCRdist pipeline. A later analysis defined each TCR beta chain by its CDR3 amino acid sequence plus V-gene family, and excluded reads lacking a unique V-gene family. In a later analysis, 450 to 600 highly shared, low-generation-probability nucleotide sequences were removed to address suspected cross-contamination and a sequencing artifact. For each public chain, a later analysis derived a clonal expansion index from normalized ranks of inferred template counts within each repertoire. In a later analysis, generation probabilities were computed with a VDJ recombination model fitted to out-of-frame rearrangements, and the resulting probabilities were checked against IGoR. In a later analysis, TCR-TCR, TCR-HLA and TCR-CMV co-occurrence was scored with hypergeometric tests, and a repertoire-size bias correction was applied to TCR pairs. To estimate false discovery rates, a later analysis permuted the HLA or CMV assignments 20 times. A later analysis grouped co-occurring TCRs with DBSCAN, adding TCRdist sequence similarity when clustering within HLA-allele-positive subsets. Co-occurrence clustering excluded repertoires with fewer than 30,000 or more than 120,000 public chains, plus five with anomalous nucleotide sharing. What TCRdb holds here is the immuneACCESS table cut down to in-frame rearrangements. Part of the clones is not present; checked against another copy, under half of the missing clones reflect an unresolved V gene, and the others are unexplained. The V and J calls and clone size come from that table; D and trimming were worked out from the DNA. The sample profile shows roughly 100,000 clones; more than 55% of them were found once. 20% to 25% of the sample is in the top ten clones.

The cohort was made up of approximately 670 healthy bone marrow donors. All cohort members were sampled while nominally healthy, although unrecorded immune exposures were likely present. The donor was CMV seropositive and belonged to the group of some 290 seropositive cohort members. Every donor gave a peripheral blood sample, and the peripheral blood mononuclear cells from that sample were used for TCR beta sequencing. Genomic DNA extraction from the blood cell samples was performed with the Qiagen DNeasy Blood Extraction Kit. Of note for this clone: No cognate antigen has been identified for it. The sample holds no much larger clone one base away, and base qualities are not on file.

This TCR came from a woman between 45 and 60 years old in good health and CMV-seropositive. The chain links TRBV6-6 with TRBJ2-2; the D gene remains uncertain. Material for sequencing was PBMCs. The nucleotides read TGTGCCAGCACTCCCGGCGGAAACACCGGGGAGCTGTTTTTT. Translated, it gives CASTPGGNTGELFF.